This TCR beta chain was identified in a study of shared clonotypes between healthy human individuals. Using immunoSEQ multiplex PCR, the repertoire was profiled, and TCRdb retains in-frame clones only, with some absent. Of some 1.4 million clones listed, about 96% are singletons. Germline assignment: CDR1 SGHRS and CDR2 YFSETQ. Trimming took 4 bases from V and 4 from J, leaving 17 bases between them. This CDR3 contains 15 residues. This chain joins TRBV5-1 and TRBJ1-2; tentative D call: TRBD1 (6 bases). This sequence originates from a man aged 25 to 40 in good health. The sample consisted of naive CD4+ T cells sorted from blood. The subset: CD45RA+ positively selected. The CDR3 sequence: CASSGNFEGGYGYTF. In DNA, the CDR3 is TGCGCCAGCAGCGGAAATTTCGAAGGGGGCTATGGCTACACCTTC.